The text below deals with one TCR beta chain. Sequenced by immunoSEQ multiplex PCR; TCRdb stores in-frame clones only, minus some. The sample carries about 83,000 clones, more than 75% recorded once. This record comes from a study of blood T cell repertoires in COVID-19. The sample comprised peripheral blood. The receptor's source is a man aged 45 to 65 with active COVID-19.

CDR3 nucleotide sequence: TGTGCCAGCAGTTACCCTTCAGGGTTTAACACTGAAGCTTTCTTT. This codes for CASSYPSGFNTEAFF. The chain employs TRBV6-2 or TRBV6-3 and TRBJ1-1, with TRBD1 as a possible D gene (5 bases). The germline V gene encodes CDR1 MNHEY and CDR2 SVGEGT. Trimming cost V 2 bases and J 2 bases, with 12 bases left between them. The CDR3 spans 15 residues.